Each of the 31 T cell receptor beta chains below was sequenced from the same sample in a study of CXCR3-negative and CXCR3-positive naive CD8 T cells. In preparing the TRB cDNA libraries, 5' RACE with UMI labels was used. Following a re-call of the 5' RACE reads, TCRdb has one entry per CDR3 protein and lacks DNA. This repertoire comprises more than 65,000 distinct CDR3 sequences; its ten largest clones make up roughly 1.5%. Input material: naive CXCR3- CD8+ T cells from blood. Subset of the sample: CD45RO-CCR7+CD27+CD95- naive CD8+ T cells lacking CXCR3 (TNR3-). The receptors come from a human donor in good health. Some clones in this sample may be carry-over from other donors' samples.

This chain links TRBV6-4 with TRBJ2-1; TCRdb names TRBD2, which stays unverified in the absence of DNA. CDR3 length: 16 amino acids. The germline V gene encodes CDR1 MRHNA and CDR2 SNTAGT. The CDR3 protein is CASSDSTSGGHNEQFF.

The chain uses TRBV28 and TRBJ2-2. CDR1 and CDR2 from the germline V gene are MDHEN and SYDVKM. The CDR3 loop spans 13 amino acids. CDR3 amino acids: CASTLGNTGELFF.

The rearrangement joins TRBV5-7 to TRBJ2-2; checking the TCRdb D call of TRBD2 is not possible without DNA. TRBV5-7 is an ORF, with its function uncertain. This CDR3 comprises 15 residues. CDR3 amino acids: CASSSDREGPGELFF.

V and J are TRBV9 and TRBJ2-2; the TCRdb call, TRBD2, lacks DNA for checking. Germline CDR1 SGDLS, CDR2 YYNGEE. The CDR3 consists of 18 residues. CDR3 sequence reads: CASSVERSGLLNTGELFF.

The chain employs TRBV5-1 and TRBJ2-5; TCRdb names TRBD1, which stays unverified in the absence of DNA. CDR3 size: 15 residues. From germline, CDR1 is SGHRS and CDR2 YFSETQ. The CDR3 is CASSLPRGRQETQYF.

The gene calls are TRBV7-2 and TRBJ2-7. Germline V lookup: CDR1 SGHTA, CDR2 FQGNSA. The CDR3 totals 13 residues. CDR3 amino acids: CASSSGASYEQYF.

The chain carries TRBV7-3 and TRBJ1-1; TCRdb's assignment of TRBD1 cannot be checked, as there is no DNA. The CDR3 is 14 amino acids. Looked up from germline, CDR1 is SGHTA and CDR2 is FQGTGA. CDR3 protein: CASSSRTGDTEAFF.

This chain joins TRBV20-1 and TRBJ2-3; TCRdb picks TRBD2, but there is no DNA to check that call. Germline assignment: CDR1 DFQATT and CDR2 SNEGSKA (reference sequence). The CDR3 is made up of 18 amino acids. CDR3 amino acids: CSARGRRLAEVSTDTQYF.

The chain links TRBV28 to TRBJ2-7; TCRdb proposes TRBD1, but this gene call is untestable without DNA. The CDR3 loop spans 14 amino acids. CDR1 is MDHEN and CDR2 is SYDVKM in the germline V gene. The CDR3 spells CASSLLGGNSEQYF.

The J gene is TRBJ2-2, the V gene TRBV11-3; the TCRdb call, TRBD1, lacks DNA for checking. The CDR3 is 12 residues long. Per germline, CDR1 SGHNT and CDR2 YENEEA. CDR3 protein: CASTPGNGELFF.

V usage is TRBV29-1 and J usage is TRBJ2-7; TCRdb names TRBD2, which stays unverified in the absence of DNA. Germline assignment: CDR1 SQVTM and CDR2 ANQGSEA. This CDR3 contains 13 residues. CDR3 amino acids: CSVVGGVSYEQYF.

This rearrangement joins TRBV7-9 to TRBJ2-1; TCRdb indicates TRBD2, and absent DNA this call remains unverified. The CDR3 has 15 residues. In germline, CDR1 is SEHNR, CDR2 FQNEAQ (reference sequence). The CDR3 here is CASSPDEDFYNEQFF. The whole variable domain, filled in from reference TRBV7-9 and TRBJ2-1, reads DTGVSQNPRHKITKRGQNVTFRCDPISEHNRLYWYRQTLGQGPEFLTYFQNEAQLEKSRLLSDRFSAERPKGSFSTLEIQRTEQGDSAMYLCASSPDEDFYNEQFFGPGTRLTVL.

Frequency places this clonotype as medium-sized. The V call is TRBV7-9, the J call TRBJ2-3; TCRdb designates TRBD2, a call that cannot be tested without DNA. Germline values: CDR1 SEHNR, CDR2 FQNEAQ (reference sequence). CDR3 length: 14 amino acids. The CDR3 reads CASRGGGYTDTQYF.

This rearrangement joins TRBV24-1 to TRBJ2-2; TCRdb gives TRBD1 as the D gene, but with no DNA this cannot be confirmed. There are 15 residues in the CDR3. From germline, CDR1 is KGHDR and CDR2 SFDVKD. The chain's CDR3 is CATGGQGIYTGELFF.

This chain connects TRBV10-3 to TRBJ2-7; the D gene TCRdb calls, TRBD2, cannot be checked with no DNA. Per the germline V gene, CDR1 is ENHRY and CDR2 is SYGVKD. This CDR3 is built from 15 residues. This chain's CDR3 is CAIKGLRGSSYEQYF.

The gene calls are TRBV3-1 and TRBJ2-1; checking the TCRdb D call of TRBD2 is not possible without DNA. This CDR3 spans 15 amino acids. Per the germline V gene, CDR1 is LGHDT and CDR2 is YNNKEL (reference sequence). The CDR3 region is CASSQGGAGRDEQFF.

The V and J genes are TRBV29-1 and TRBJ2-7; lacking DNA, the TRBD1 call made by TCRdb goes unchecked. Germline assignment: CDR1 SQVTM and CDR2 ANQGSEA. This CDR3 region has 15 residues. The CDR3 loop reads CSVELGDRESYEQYF.

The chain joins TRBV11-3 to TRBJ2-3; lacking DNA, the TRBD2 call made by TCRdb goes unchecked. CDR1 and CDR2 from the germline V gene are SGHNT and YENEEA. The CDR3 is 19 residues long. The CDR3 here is CASSAHTQASGIRTDTQYF.

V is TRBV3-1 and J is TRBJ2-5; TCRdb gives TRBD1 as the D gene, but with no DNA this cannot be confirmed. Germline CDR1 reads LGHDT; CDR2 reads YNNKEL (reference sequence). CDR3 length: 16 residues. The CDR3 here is CASSQDRGRARETQYF.

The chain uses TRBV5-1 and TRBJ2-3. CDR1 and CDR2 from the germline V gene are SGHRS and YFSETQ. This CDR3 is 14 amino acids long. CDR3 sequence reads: CASRLGYPTDTQYF.

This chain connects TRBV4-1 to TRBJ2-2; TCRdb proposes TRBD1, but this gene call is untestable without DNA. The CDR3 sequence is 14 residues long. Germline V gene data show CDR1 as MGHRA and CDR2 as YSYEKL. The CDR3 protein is CASSRGQGVGELFF.

CDR3: CASSPRGAAGISYNEQFF. The rearrangement joins TRBV7-9 to TRBJ2-1; there is no DNA to check the TCRdb D call of TRBD1. The V gene's germline CDR1 is SEHNR and CDR2 FQNEAQ (reference sequence). There are 18 residues in the CDR3. Full variable domain (remainder filled in from reference TRBV7-9 and TRBJ2-1): DTGVSQNPRHKITKRGQNVTFRCDPISEHNRLYWYRQTLGQGPEFLTYFQNEAQLEKSRLLSDRFSAERPKGSFSTLEIQRTEQGDSAMYLCASSPRGAAGISYNEQFFGPGTRLTVL.

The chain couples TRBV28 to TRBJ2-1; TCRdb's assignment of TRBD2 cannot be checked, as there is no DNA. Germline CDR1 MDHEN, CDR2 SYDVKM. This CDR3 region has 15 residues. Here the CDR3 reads CASSFVPAGGNEQFF.

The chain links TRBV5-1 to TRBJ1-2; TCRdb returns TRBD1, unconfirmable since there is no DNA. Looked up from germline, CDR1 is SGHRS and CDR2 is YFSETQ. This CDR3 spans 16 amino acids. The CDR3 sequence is CASSLWARSDNYGYTF.

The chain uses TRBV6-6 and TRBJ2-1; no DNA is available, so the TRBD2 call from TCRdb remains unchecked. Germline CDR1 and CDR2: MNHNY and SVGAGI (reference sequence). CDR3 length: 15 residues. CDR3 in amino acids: CASSRLAGGLNEQFF.

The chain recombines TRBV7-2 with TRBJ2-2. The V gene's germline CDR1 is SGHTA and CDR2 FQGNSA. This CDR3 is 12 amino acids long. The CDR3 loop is CASSLPLGELFF. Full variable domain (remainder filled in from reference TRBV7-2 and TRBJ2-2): GAGVSQSPSNKVTEKGKDVELRCDPISGHTALYWYRQSLGQGLEFLIYFQGNSAPDKSGLPSDRFSAERTGGSVSTLTIQRTQQEDSAVYLCASSLPLGELFFGEGSRLTVL.

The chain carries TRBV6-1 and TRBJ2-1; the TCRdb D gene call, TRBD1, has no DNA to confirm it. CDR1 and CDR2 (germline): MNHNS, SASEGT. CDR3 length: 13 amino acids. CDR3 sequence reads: CASSEADSNEQFF.

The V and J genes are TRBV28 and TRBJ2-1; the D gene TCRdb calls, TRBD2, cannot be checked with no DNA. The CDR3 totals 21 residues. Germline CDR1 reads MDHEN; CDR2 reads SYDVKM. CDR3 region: CASSFHRVTSGSSWVFNEQFF.

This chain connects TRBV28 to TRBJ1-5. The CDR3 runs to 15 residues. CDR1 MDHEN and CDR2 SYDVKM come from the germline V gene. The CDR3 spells CASRYKGYSNQPQHF.

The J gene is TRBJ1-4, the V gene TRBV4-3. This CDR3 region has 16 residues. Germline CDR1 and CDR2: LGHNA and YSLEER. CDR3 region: CASSQDRGDPNEKLFF.

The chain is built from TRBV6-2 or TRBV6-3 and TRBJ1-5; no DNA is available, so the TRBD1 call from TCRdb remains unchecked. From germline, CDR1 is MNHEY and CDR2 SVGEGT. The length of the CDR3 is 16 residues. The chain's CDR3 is CASSYSNPRGDQPQHF.